This entry lists 8 T cell receptor beta chains sequenced from one sample in a study of T cell responses to AZD1222 COVID-19 vaccine (dated by TCRdb to the early 2020s). Libraries were constructed by the immunoSEQ multiplex PCR assay. Sourced from immuneACCESS, this table was stored by TCRdb with only in-frame sequences that have V and J called. A share of the clones is absent; for the studies checked, an unresolved V gene accounts for under half, and the remainder has no known explanation. For this sample there are tens of thousands of clones; around 80% appear just once. The top ten hold about 50% of the sample. The time point label on this specimen signifies: about 28 days (+/-7) after the second vaccine dose. This specimen consisted of peripheral blood, obtained 28 days after the second AZD1222 dose. Receptors were obtained from an adult who received the AZD1222 COVID-19 vaccine.

V usage is TRBV6-2 or TRBV6-3 and J usage is TRBJ2-1; D may be TRBD1 (5 bases). The CDR3 is 13 residues long. From germline, CDR1 is MNHEY and CDR2 SVGEGT. The germline V and J ends were trimmed by 4 bases and 6 bases, with 10 bases remaining between them. The CDR3 loop reads CASSFPGINEQFF. CDR3 coding DNA: TGTGCCAGCAGTTTCCCAGGGATCAATGAGCAGTTCTTC.

The chain is built from TRBV28 and TRBJ2-3; D is possibly TRBD1 (6 bases). The CDR3 loop spans 18 amino acids. Germline assignment: CDR1 MDHEN and CDR2 SYDVKM. V was cut by 3 bases and J by 2 bases, with 21 bases left in between. The CDR3: CASSLALTGNRITDTQYF. The CDR3 nucleotides read TGTGCCAGCAGTTTGGCATTAACAGGGAATAGAATCACAGATACGCAGTATTTT.

The chain employs TRBV10-2 and TRBJ2-4; TRBD2 matches at 9 bases. The V and J ends lost 8 bases and 4 bases, in that order; junction bases with no gene match: 3. The CDR3 contains 13 residues. The germline gives CDR1 WSHSY, CDR2 SAAADI. This chain's CDR3 is CASLTSGKNIQYF. The CDR3 DNA sequence: TGCGCCAGCCTAACTAGCGGGAAAAACATTCAGTACTTC.

The chain couples TRBV20-1 to TRBJ1-2; D unclear. CDR3 size: 11 residues. Looked up from germline, CDR1 is DFQATT and CDR2 is SNEGSKA (reference sequence). V was clipped by 5 bases and J by 3 bases, with 7 bases between them. In nucleotides, the CDR3 is TGCAGTGCTCGGAGGGACTATGGCTACACCTTC. Protein product: CSARRDYGYTF.

This clone has just one count. The chain combines TRBV6-2 or TRBV6-3 with TRBJ2-1, with 7 bases that match TRBD2. The CDR3 has 19 amino acids. With V trimmed by 3 bases and J by 6 bases, 20 bases remained unmatched. Looked up from germline, CDR1 is MNHEY and CDR2 is SVGEGT. CDR3 amino acids: CASSYEDRVTAGAPNEQFF. DNA of the CDR3: TGTGCCAGCAGTTATGAGGATCGAGTTACGGCGGGAGCCCCCAATGAGCAGTTCTTC.

The chain recombines TRBV10-3 with TRBJ1-2; D may be TRBD1 (6 bases). Germline loops: CDR1 ENHRY, CDR2 SYGVKD. Trimming left V 4 bases short and J 2 bases short, with 11 bases between. This CDR3 spans 14 amino acids. CDR3: CAISGRTENYGYTF. CDR3 sequence (DNA): TGTGCCATCAGTGGCCGGACAGAAAACTATGGCTACACCTTC.

This chain links TRBV24-1 with TRBJ2-2; no reliable D call. Per the germline V gene, CDR1 is KGHDR and CDR2 is SFDVKD. Trimming removed 2 bases from V and 5 bases from J, with 8 bases in between. The CDR3 is 14 amino acids. The CDR3 here is CATSDYGATGELFF. Here the CDR3 DNA reads TGTGCCACCAGTGATTACGGAGCGACCGGGGAGCTGTTTTTT.

V gene TRBV19 combines with J gene TRBJ2-1; weak D call: TRBD2 (5 bases). CDR1 and CDR2 from the germline V gene are LNHDA and SQIVND (reference sequence). Trimming shortened V by 7 bases and J by 8 bases, and 12 bases separated the two germline ends. The CDR3 totals 12 residues. This chain's CDR3 is CASTSSGDEQFF. DNA of the CDR3: TGTGCCAGTACTTCGAGCGGCGATGAGCAGTTCTTC.